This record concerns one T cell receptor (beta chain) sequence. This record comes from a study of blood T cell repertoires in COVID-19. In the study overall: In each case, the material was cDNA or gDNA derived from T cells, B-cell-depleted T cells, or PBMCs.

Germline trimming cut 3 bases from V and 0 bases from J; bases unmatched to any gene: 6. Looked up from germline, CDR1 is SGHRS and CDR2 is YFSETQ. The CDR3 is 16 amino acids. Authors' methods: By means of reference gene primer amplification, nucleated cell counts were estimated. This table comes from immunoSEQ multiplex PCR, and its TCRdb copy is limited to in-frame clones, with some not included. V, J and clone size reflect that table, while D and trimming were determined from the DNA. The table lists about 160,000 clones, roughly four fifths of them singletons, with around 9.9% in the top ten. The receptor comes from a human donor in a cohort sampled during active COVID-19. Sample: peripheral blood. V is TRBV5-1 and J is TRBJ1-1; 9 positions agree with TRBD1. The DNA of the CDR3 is TGCGCCAGCAGCTGGGGACAGGGTTACATGAACACTGAAGCTTTCTTT. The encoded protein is CASSWGQGYMNTEAFF.